The 8 T cell receptor beta chains below come from one sample, sequenced in a study of T cells after yellow fever vaccination. Using its own MiXCR run on the 5' RACE reads, TCRdb lists one record per CDR3 protein. Among about 58,000 distinct CDR3 sequences listed, about 5.6% were seen once. This specimen was PBMCs, either bulk or a sorted T-cell subset (CD4+, CD8+, memory, or dextramer-sorted; not recorded which), taken on the day of the yellow fever booster vaccination. These receptors were taken from a young man who received the YFV17D yellow fever vaccine.

A note on this clonotype: A read error may explain this, as a much larger clone is one base away. The gene calls are TRBV11-2 and TRBJ2-7, with TRBD1 matching over 8 bases. The germline gives CDR1 SGHAT, CDR2 FQNNGV. This CDR3 contains 15 residues. J gave up 7 bases and V 6 bases, and 14 bases lay outside the gene matches. CDR3 nucleotides: TGTGCCAGCAGATTGCGGCAGGGGGCCTGGGGGGAGCAGTACTTC. Residues: CASRLRQGAWGEQYF.

This clonotype was seen only a few times. The chain couples TRBV6-6 to TRBJ1-4; D gene uncertain. Trimming took 0 bases from V and 8 from J, leaving 13 bases between them. This CDR3 comprises 15 residues. CDR1 and CDR2 (germline): MNHNY, SVGAGI (reference sequence). The CDR3 sequence is CASSYSSEGPEKLFF. The CDR3 coding sequence is TGTGCCAGCAGTTACTCGAGTGAAGGGCCCGAAAAACTGTTTTTT.

The table lists this clonotype with many counts. This chain joins TRBV25-1 and TRBJ2-7; D is possibly TRBD1 (5 bases). Germline-derived CDR1 and CDR2 are MGHDK and SYGVNS. This CDR3 has 10 residues. V was pared by 6 bases and J by 5 bases, with 5 bases between. CDR3 bases: TGTGCCAGCAGAGGGGACGAGCAGTACTTC. It yields the protein CASRGDEQYF.

This clonotype has just a few counts. This chain connects TRBV7-3 to TRBJ2-1, with 8 bases fitting TRBD2. Germline V CDR1 and CDR2: SGHTA, FQGTGA. J lost 9 bases, V lost 5 bases, and 6 bases had no gene match. CDR3 length equals 13 residues. Written as DNA, the CDR3 is TGTGCCAGCAGCCTCGGGGGGGCCAGTGAGCAGTTCTTC. Its translation is CASSLGGASEQFF.

This clonotype was seen more than once but under ten times. The chain uses TRBV7-9 and TRBJ2-6; 7 bases fit TRBD2. This CDR3 spans 15 amino acids. V lost 5 bases to trimming and J lost 7 bases; unmatched junction nucleotides: 8. Germline CDR1 SEHNR, CDR2 FQNEAQ (reference sequence). The CDR3 coding sequence is TGTGCCAGCAGCCTCGGGGAAGCGGGAGCCAACGTCCTGACTTTC. Protein sequence: CASSLGEAGANVLTF. Variable domain in full (rest from reference TRBV7-9 and TRBJ2-6): DTGVSQNPRHKITKRGQNVTFRCDPISEHNRLYWYRQTLGQGPEFLTYFQNEAQLEKSRLLSDRFSAERPKGSFSTLEIQRTEQGDSAMYLCASSLGEAGANVLTFGAGSRLTVL.

This clonotype occurred a few times. The J gene is TRBJ2-7, the V gene TRBV28; the D is unclear. Germline CDR1 MDHEN, CDR2 SYDVKM. Trimming removed 6 bases at V and 3 bases at J, with 15 bases between. The CDR3 spans 14 residues. DNA of the CDR3: TGTGCCAGCAGCCTACTCCAACCCCTCTACGAGCAGTACTTC. This sequence encodes CASSLLQPLYEQYF.

This clonotype came up many times. For the CDR3, the DNA is TGCAGTGCTAAACGGGACAGGGGGTACAATGAGCAGTTCTTC. Translating gives CSAKRDRGYNEQFF. J is TRBJ2-1 and V is TRBV20-1, with TRBD1 matching 11 bases. Germline V lookup: CDR1 DFQATT, CDR2 SNEGSKA (reference sequence). The CDR3 sequence is 14 residues long. V lost 4 bases, J lost 4 bases, and 3 bases stayed unmatched.

This clonotype showed up many times. The rearrangement links TRBV6-1 to TRBJ1-1; D possibly corresponds to TRBD1 (6 bases). V was shortened by 6 bases and J by 0 bases, with 11 bases between the two germline ends. This CDR3 is 14 amino acids long. Per germline, CDR1 MNHNS and CDR2 SASEGT. The CDR3 loop is CASRQGTMNTEAFF. The CDR3, as DNA: TGTGCCAGCAGACAGGGAACCATGAACACTGAAGCTTTCTTT.